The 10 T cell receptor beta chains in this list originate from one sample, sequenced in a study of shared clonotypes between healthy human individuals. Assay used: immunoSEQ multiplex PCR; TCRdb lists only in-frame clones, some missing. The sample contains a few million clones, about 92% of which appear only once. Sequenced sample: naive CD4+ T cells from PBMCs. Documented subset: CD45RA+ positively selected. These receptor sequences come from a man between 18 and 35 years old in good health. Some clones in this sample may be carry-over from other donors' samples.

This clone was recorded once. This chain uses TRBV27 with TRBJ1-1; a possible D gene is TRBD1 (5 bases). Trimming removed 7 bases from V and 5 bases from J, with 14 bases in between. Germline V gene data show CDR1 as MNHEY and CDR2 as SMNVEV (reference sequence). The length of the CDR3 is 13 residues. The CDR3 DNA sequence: TGTGCCAGCACCCGGACGGGGGGGACTGAAGCTTTCTTT. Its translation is CASTRTGGTEAFF.

The CDR3 nucleotides read TGTGCCAGCAGTTTAATCCACTCGGGGGAGACTGAAGCTTTCTTT. Its protein product is CASSLIHSGETEAFF. This chain connects TRBV28 to TRBJ1-1, with a tentative D call TRBD1 (5 bases). Between the trimmed V and J ends, which lost 2 bases and 5 bases, there was a span of 15 bases. Germline V gene data show CDR1 as MDHEN and CDR2 as SYDVKM. This CDR3 has 15 residues. The whole variable domain, remainder taken from reference TRBV28 and TRBJ1-1, is DVKVTQSSRYLVKRTGEKVFLECVQDMDHENMFWYRQDPGLGLRLIYFSYDVKMKEKGDIPEGYSVSREKKERFSLILESASTNQTSMYLCASSLIHSGETEAFFGQGTRLTVV.

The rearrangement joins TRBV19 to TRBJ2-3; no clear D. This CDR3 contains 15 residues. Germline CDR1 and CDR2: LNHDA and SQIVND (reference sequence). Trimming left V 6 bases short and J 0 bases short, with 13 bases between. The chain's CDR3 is CASSPASYSTDTQYF. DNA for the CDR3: TGTGCCAGTAGCCCCGCTTCTTACAGCACAGATACGCAGTATTTT.

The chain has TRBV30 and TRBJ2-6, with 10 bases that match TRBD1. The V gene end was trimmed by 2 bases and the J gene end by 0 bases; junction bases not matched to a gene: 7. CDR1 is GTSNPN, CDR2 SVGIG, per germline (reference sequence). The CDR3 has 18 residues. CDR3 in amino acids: CAWSLLTGGGSGANVLTF. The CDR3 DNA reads TGTGCCTGGAGTCTACTGACAGGGGGCGGCTCTGGGGCCAACGTCCTGACTTTC.

CDR3 sequence: CASRKESSNEQFF. In DNA, the CDR3 is TGTGCCAGCAGGAAGGAAAGTAGCAATGAGCAGTTCTTC. The rearrangement joins TRBV25-1 to TRBJ2-1; D uncertain. Germline lookup yields CDR1 MGHDK and CDR2 SYGVNS. The CDR3 covers 13 residues. V gave up 6 bases and J gave up 6 bases, with 12 bases separating them.

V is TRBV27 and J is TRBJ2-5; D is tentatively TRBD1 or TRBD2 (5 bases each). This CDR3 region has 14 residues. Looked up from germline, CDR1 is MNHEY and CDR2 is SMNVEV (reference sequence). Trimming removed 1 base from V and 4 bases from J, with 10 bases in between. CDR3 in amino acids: CASSLFGTAETQYF. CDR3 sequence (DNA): TGTGCCAGCAGTTTATTCGGGACGGCAGAGACCCAGTACTTC.

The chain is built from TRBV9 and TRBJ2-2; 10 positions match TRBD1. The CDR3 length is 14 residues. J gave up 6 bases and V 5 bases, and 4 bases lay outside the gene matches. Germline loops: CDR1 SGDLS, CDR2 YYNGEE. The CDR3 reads CASRAGTGAGELFF. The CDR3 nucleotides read TGTGCCAGCAGGGCCGGGACAGGGGCCGGGGAGCTGTTTTTT.

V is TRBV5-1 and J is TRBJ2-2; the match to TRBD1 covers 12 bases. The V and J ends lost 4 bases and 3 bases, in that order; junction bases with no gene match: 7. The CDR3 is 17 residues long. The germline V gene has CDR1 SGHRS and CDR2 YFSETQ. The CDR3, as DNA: TGCGCCAGCAGCGCCGGGACAGGGGGCTATGACACCGGGGAGCTGTTTTTT. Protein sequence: CASSAGTGGYDTGELFF.

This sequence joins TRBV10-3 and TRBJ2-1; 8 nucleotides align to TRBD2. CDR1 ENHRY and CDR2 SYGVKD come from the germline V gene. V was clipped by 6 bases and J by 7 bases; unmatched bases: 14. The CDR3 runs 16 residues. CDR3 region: CAISAESGSAYNEQFF. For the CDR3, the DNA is TGTGCCATCAGCGCCGAGAGCGGGAGCGCTTATAATGAGCAGTTCTTC.

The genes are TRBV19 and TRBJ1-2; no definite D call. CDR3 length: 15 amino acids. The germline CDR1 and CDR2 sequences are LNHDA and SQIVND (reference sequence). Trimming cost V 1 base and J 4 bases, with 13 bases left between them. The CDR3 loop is CASSIADEDGYGYTF. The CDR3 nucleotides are TGTGCCAGTAGTATAGCGGACGAAGATGGCTATGGCTACACCTTC.